The T cell receptor beta chain under discussion was sequenced for a study of radiotherapy plus CTLA-4 blockade in lung cancer (dated by TCRdb to the late 2010s). Broadly, across the study: Objective responses occurred in roughly a sixth of enrolled patients, and around 29% achieved disease control. Overall results and qualifications from the work: Early dynamic changes in blood T cell clones, together with increased serum interferon-beta after radiation, were reported as the strongest predictors of response. After treatment with radiotherapy and ipilimumab, TCR clones that came from tumors expanded in the peripheral blood.

Libraries came from the immunoSEQ multiplex PCR assay. TCRdb re-hosts the immuneACCESS table, in-frame sequences only. Its copies lack some clones; in the studies checked, an unresolved V gene accounts for under half of them, and the cause for the rest is not known. Present in this sample are 65,000 to 90,000 clones, around nine tenths of which were seen just once. In total, the top ten clones hold about 0.95% of the sample. The CDR3, from cysteine to phenylalanine, totals 14 residues. Kept here is only the CDR3 DNA, which spans 42 bases and is read in frame from base 1. Trimming removed 0 bases from V and 7 bases from J, leaving 13 bases between the germline ends. The germline V gene sets CDR1 to SGDLS and CDR2 to YYNGEE. Notes on this clone: Its antigen specificity is not known. Per-base qualities were not stored, and no clone one base away is much larger.

In this study, focal radiation therapy paired with CTLA-4 blockade (ipilimumab) was tested in patients who had chemo-refractory metastatic non-small-cell lung cancer. The V and J genes are TRBV9 and TRBJ1-2; D gene: possibly TRBD1, on 5 matching bases. This sequence originates from a human donor with non-small cell lung cancer who had stable disease on radiotherapy plus ipilimumab. The sequencing used peripheral blood, collected from a patient treated with radiotherapy plus ipilimumab. The CDR3 amino acid sequence is: CASSVGQGIFGYTF. The bases are TGTGCCAGCAGCGTAGGTCAGGGAATCTTTGGCTACACCTTC.